This T cell receptor beta chain emerged from a study of beta chain features in type 1 diabetes. The CDR3 is 13 residues long. The germline V gene encodes CDR1 ENHRY and CDR2 SYGVKD. V dropped 0 bases and J dropped 4 bases, with 4 bases sitting between them. This clone was recorded a few times. The antigen remains undetermined. Heparinised blood was drawn once per donor, averaging roughly 0.11 L. The whole isolated RNA underwent reverse transcription, so sequencing captured expressed TCRB transcripts. Assay used: immunoSEQ multiplex PCR; TCRdb lists only in-frame clones, some missing. The sample lists 600,000 to 700,000 clones, about an eighth seen once, with about 0.02% in the top ten. Study results and caveats: PCR might favor shorter templates, equally in patients and controls. Type 1 diabetes patients had VDJ junctions that carried fewer insertions and more deletions. Shorter TCRB CDR3s, moderately but significantly so, marked every one of the four CD4+ subsets in Type 1 diabetes patients.

The sample consisted of naive CD4+ T cells from blood. The V gene is TRBV10-3, the J gene TRBJ1-3; no reliable D call. This receptor was taken from a man between 18 and 35 years old with type 1 diabetes. This CDR3 reads CAISESTGNTIYF. CDR3 DNA sequence: TGTGCCATCAGTGAGTCGACAGGAAACACCATATATTTT.